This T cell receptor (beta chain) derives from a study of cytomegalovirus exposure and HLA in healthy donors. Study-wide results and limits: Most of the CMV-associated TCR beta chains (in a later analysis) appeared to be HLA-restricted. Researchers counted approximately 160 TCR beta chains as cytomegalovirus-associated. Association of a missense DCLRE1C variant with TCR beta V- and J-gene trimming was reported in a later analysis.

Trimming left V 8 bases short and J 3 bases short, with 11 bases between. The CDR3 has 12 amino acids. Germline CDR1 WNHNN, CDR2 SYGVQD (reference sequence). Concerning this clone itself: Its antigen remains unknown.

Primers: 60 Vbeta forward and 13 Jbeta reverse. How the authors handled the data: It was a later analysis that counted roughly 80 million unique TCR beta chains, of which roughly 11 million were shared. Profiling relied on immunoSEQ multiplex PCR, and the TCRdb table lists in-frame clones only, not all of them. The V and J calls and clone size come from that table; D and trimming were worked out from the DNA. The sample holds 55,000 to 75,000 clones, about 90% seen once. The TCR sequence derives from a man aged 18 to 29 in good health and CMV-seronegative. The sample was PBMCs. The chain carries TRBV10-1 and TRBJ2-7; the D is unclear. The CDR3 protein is CASGPTVYEQYF. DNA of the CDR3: TGCGCCAGCGGCCCGACTGTCTACGAGCAGTACTTC.